A single sample is the source of the 21 T cell receptor beta chains below, sequenced in a study of cytomegalovirus exposure and HLA in healthy donors. The PCR ran on 60 Vbeta and 13 Jbeta primers. This table comes from immunoSEQ multiplex PCR, and its TCRdb copy is limited to in-frame clones, with some not included. The sample holds 90,000 to 140,000 clones, about 13% seen once. The sample taken for sequencing was PBMCs. These receptors all come from a man aged 40-49 years in good health and CMV-seropositive.

This clone appeared a few times. The chain links TRBV6-1 to TRBJ2-3; no firm D call. Trimming left V 3 bases short and J 4 bases short, with 8 bases between. Germline lookup yields CDR1 MNHNS and CDR2 SASEGT. The CDR3 runs 13 residues. The CDR3 coding sequence is TGTGCCAGCAGTGAGCGGCCGCCAGATACGCAGTATTTT. Its translation: CASSERPPDTQYF.

This chain joins TRBV27 and TRBJ2-7; 11 nucleotides match TRBD2. The CDR3 loop spans 16 amino acids. CDR1 and CDR2 from the germline V gene are MNHEY and SMNVEV (reference sequence). After removal of 5 bases from V and 0 bases from J, the junction contained 6 bases not matched to a gene. This CDR3 reads CASSPTSGGFSYEQYF. Here the CDR3 DNA reads TGTGCCAGCAGTCCTACTAGCGGGGGTTTCTCCTACGAGCAGTACTTC.

The sample holds a few counts of this clone. The chain is built from TRBV4-1 and TRBJ2-5, with 10 nucleotides matching TRBD2. The CDR3 spans 16 residues. The germline CDR1 and CDR2 sequences are MGHRA and YSYEKL. The ends lost 1 base at V and 4 bases at J; junction bases unmatched: 6. The DNA of the CDR3 is TGCGCCAGCAGCCAAGTTCTGCTAGCGGGAGTAGAGACCCAGTACTTC. Protein sequence: CASSQVLLAGVETQYF.

The V and J genes are TRBV30 and TRBJ1-1; D call uncertain. This CDR3 contains 14 residues. Trimming took 2 bases from V and 0 from J, leaving 10 bases between them. CDR1 and CDR2 from the germline V gene are GTSNPN and SVGIG (reference sequence). CDR3 in amino acids: CAWSPIRLNTEAFF. As DNA, the CDR3 is TGTGCCTGGAGTCCGATACGGTTGAACACTGAAGCTTTCTTT.

Only a few counts were recorded for this clone. V gene TRBV21-1 combines with J gene TRBJ1-5; the listed D gene, TRBD1, was not tested against the DNA. TRBV21-1 is a pseudogene. This CDR3 has 15 amino acids. The CDR3 here is CASSKVRTGDQPQHF. The CDR3 region has the DNA TGTGCCAGCAGCAAAGTCAGGACAGGGGATCAGCCCCAGCATTTT.

The chain links TRBV28 to TRBJ1-1; a weak D match, TRBD1 (5 bases). V lost 1 base to trimming and J lost 1 base, with 7 bases between them. Germline CDR1 and CDR2: MDHEN and SYDVKM. The CDR3 runs 14 residues. CDR3 DNA sequence: TGTGCCAGCAGTTTATCGGGGGGGAACACTGAAGCTTTCTTT. It translates to CASSLSGGNTEAFF.

Only a few counts were recorded for this clone. Germline is not matched at one junction end, which may reflect a read error. V usage is TRBV7-7 and J usage is TRBJ2-2, with a weak D call TRBD2 (6 bases). Germline loops: CDR1 SSHAT, CDR2 FNYEAQ (reference sequence). This CDR3 comprises 15 residues. The CDR3 here is CASSSGLPSTGELFF. The DNA of the CDR3 is TGTGCTAGCAGCTCTGGACTACCCAGCACCGGGGAGCTGTTTTTT.

This clone was counted between two and nine times. The J gene is TRBJ2-7, the V gene TRBV7-3; 8 bases agree with TRBD2. Germline assignment: CDR1 SGHTA and CDR2 FQGTGA. CDR3 length: 16 residues. V gave up 5 bases and J gave up 6 bases; unmatched junction bases: 15. The CDR3 is CASSPKEGTRLGEQYF. As DNA, the CDR3 is TGTGCCAGCAGCCCGAAGGAGGGGACTAGGTTGGGCGAGCAGTACTTC.

The chain couples TRBV7-9 to TRBJ2-1, with D tentatively TRBD2 (6 bases). In germline, CDR1 is SEHNR, CDR2 FQNEAQ (reference sequence). V gave up 5 bases and J gave up 4 bases, with 9 bases separating them. CDR3 size: 13 residues. The DNA of the CDR3 is TGTGCCAGCAGCAGACTAGAGTACAATGAGCAGTTCTTC. It encodes CASSRLEYNEQFF. Using reference TRBV7-9 and TRBJ2-1 for the parts outside the CDR3, the full variable domain is DTGVSQNPRHKITKRGQNVTFRCDPISEHNRLYWYRQTLGQGPEFLTYFQNEAQLEKSRLLSDRFSAERPKGSFSTLEIQRTEQGDSAMYLCASSRLEYNEQFFGPGTRLTVL.

This clone turned up a few times. The chain carries TRBV28 and TRBJ1-1; no firm D call. Germline lookup yields CDR1 MDHEN and CDR2 SYDVKM. This CDR3 has 12 amino acids. V lost 2 bases and J lost 2, with 3 bases in between. The CDR3 region is CASSLLNTEAFF. In DNA form, the CDR3 reads TGTGCCAGCAGTTTACTTAACACTGAAGCTTTCTTT.

This rearrangement joins TRBV28 to TRBJ2-7; 11 bases are shared with TRBD1. CDR3 length equals 15 residues. The germline V gene has CDR1 MDHEN and CDR2 SYDVKM. With V trimmed by 4 bases and J by 9 bases, 11 bases remained unmatched. DNA of the CDR3: TGTGCCAGCAGTTCCGGGACAGGGGGTCCTCTAGGGCAGTACTTC. Its protein is CASSSGTGGPLGQYF.

This clone was seen only a few times. V gene TRBV6-1 combines with J gene TRBJ1-3; weak D call: TRBD1 (5 bases). The V end lost 4 bases, the J end lost 9 bases, and 13 bases lay between the germline ends. The CDR3 is 13 residues long. Germline values: CDR1 MNHNS, CDR2 SASEGT. The CDR3 sequence: CASSASVGGTIYF. CDR3 DNA sequence: TGTGCCAGCAGTGCCTCTGTCGGGGGCACCATATATTTT.

This clone appeared a few times. The chain is built from TRBV9 and TRBJ1-3, with D hard to call. The CDR3 loop spans 15 amino acids. Deletions cut 0 bases from V and 4 bases from J, with 11 bases between. Germline CDR1 is SGDLS and CDR2 is YYNGEE. CDR3 DNA: TGTGCCAGCAGCGTAGAGGGAGGGCAAGGAAACACCATATATTTT. Amino acid sequence: CASSVEGGQGNTIYF.

This chain connects TRBV5-1 to TRBJ1-1; D not certain. Trimming shortened V by 0 bases and J by 1 base, and 4 bases separated the two germline ends. Germline V gene lookup returns CDR1 SGHRS and CDR2 YFSETQ. The CDR3 sequence is 13 residues long. As DNA, the CDR3 is TGCGCCAGCAGCTTGGCAGAGAACACTGAAGCTTTCTTT. Protein: CASSLAENTEAFF.

This chain joins TRBV5-1 and TRBJ2-2; D gene uncertain. Trimming removed 5 bases from V and 4 bases from J, with 9 bases in between. Germline V CDR1 and CDR2: SGHRS, YFSETQ. There are 13 residues in the CDR3. The CDR3 DNA sequence: TGCGCCAGCAGGCGTGGTAGCACCGGGGAGCTGTTTTTT. It codes for CASRRGSTGELFF.

The sample holds one count of this clone. This chain connects TRBV5-1 to TRBJ2-7; TRBD1 matches at 8 bases. V shed 2 bases and J 2 bases; nucleotides not matched to a gene: 3. The CDR3 runs to 14 residues. The germline gives CDR1 SGHRS, CDR2 YFSETQ. CDR3 protein: CASSFLTGAYEQYF. The CDR3 DNA reads TGCGCCAGCAGCTTCTTGACAGGGGCCTACGAGCAGTACTTC.

The chain uses TRBV30 and TRBJ2-5, with TRBD2 matching 10 bases. Germline-derived CDR1 and CDR2 are GTSNPN and SVGIG (reference sequence). This CDR3 is built from 16 residues. Unmatched junction bases numbered 8, after V lost 2 bases and J lost 2 bases. The chain's CDR3 is CAWSWGASGGQETQYF. CDR3 coding DNA: TGTGCCTGGAGTTGGGGGGCTAGCGGGGGACAAGAGACCCAGTACTTC.

This clone was counted only a few times. This CDR3 reads CASSQRRGRGNTGELFF. The CDR3 coding sequence is TGTGCCAGCAGCCAAAGAAGAGGGCGAGGGAACACCGGGGAGCTGTTTTTT. The V and J genes are TRBV27 and TRBJ2-2; D may be TRBD2 (5 bases). The CDR3 totals 17 residues. CDR1 is MNHEY and CDR2 is SMNVEV in the germline V gene (reference sequence). Trimming removed 6 bases at V and 1 base at J, with 18 bases between.

This clone has only one observation. The genes are TRBV6-5 and TRBJ1-2; TRBD1 is a possible D gene (5 bases). The CDR3 sequence is 14 residues long. Trimming removed 7 bases at V and 4 bases at J, with 16 bases between. The germline CDR1 and CDR2 sequences are MNHEY and SVGAGI. The CDR3 DNA reads TGTGCCAGCAAAAAACAGGAGAATGGCTATGGCTACACCTTC. Encoded protein: CASKKQENGYGYTF.

This sequence joins TRBV5-1 and TRBJ2-7; the D gene is possibly TRBD1 (6 bases). This CDR3 has 14 amino acids. CDR1 and CDR2 (germline): SGHRS, YFSETQ. Trimming left V 2 bases short and J 0 bases short, with 9 bases between. Here the CDR3 DNA reads TGCGCCAGCAGCTTTGGGGGCCTCTCCTACGAGCAGTACTTC. Its translation: CASSFGGLSYEQYF.

This rearrangement joins TRBV5-1 to TRBJ2-1; D possibly corresponds to TRBD2 (7 bases). V was cut by 0 bases and J by 4 bases, with 14 bases left in between. The germline V gene encodes CDR1 SGHRS and CDR2 YFSETQ. This CDR3 has 16 residues. The CDR3 loop is CASSLGGAGAYNEQFF. The DNA of the CDR3 is TGCGCCAGCAGCTTGGGAGGGGCGGGGGCGTACAATGAGCAGTTCTTC. The whole variable domain, filled in from reference TRBV5-1 and TRBJ2-1, reads KAGVTQTPRYLIKTRGQQVTLSCSPISGHRSVSWYQQTPGQGLQFLFEYFSETQRNKGNFPGRFSGRQFSNSRSEMNVSTLELGDSALYLCASSLGGAGAYNEQFFGPGTRLTVL.